The clone carrying this TCR beta chain was detected many times. This sample is drawn from a study of regulatory T cells in long-lasting Graves disease. V dropped 4 bases and J dropped 5; count of bases not matched to a gene: 17. CDR1 is MNHNS and CDR2 is SASEGT in the germline V gene. The CDR3 is 17 residues long. Investigators prepared the TCR beta libraries by applying iRepertoire HTBI primers and Arm-PCR of CDR3 regions. Using its own MiXCR run on the multiplex PCR reads, TCRdb lists one record per CDR3 protein. The data show approximately 560,000 distinct CDR3 sequences, with more than 15% seen just once and 12% held by the top ten. Described time point: newly diagnosed GD, antithyroid drugs for less than 3 months. From RNA extracted from PBMCs, the TCR library was made. These data are also associated with another study on T cells in Graves' hyperthyroidism and ophthalmopathy.

The source was peripheral blood mononuclear cells (PBMCs), collected at new diagnosis, from a patient treated with antithyroid drugs. The rearrangement links TRBV6-1 to TRBJ2-7, with 7 bases aligning to TRBD2. The clonotype comes from a man between 18 and 29 years old with Graves disease. The CDR3 protein is CASSGDVFAGVLNEQYF. DNA of the CDR3: TGTGCCAGCAGTGGTGACGTCTTTGCGGGAGTTTTGAACGAGCAGTACTTC.